This TCR beta chain is drawn from a study of beta chain features in type 1 diabetes. Study observations and caveats: Researchers report that Type 1 diabetes patients had moderately but significantly shorter TCRB CDR3s across all four CD4+ subsets. Shorter templates might be favored by PCR, and equally so in patients and in controls.

Since all of the isolated RNA was reverse transcribed, expressed TCRB transcripts were what got sequenced. The table came from immunoSEQ multiplex PCR; TCRdb's copy has only in-frame clones and leaves some out. The table records around 70,000 clones, around 49% of them present only once. For this clone: Its antigen is still unknown.

Germline CDR1 ENHRY, CDR2 SYGVKD. This CDR3 has 15 amino acids. The V end was cut by 5 bases, the J end by 2 bases, with 16 bases between. Each of the CD4+ naive, central memory, regulatory and stem cell-like memory populations was sorted via CD45RO/CCR7/CD25/CD127/CD95/CD27. The V gene is TRBV10-3, the J gene TRBJ2-7, with D possibly being TRBD2 (6 bases). The sequenced sample was central memory CD4+ T cells from blood. The TCR was taken from a young man with type 1 diabetes. In DNA form, the CDR3 reads TGTGCCATCAGTACGGACAAGGGACTTACCTACGAGCAGTACTTC. Protein product: CAISTDKGLTYEQYF.